One and the same sample provided the 13 T cell receptor beta chains below, sequenced in a study of T-cell memory formation after mild COVID-19. TCRdb used MiXCR to reprocess the 5' RACE reads, holding one entry per CDR3 protein. The sample consists of about 210,000 distinct CDR3 sequences, roughly a tenth of them appearing once. Sample: PBMCs or a T cell subset sorted from them (not recorded which). These TCRs come from a man in his late teens or twenties who had mild COVID-19 (a few samples of this study predate the infection). Cell type and time point are not known.

In this sample, this clonotype turned up many times. The chain has TRBV5-1 and TRBJ2-1, with D perhaps matching TRBD1 or TRBD2 (5 bases each). This CDR3 contains 12 residues. Germline CDR1 is SGHRS and CDR2 is YFSETQ. The V and J ends lost 6 bases and 4 bases respectively, with 8 bases between them. The CDR3 region has the DNA TGCGCCAGCACGGGGCTTTACAATGAGCAGTTCTTC. The encoded protein is CASTGLYNEQFF.

In this sample, this clonotype turned up many times. The CDR3 region is CASSTGTTYEQYV. CDR3 DNA: TGTGCCAGCAGTACCGGGACAACCTACGAGCAGTACGTC. The genes are TRBV6-2 or TRBV6-3 and TRBJ2-7, with a tentative D call TRBD1 (6 bases). Looked up from germline, CDR1 is MNHEY and CDR2 is SVGEGT. CDR3 length: 13 amino acids. V was clipped by 5 bases and J by 2 bases, with 10 bases between them.

The chain employs TRBV12-5 and TRBJ2-5; 10 bases map to TRBD1. Germline CDR1 LGHNT, CDR2 FRNRAP. J lost 3 bases, V lost 6 bases, and 10 bases had no gene match. The CDR3 is made up of 16 amino acids. CDR3 coding DNA: TGTGCTAGTGGCGTGGGGACAGGGGCTCCGGAAGAGACCCAGTACTTC. As protein: CASGVGTGAPEETQYF.

A few counts support this clonotype. The chain has TRBV12-3 or TRBV12-4 and TRBJ2-2, with TRBD1 as a possible D gene (7 bases). This CDR3 is built from 15 residues. Trimming pared 9 bases from V and 4 bases from J, leaving 18 bases between. The CDR3 bases are TGTGCCAGTAAGTCGACAGGGAGGCCCACCGGGGAGCTGTTTTTT. This encodes CASKSTGRPTGELFF.

The chain combines TRBV7-9 with TRBJ1-1; a weak D match, TRBD1 (6 bases). The CDR3 is 15 amino acids. Germline assignment: CDR1 SEHNR and CDR2 FQNEAQ (reference sequence). Trimming cost V 1 base and J 4 bases, with 13 bases left between them. This chain's CDR3 is CASSLGGGPGTEAFF. CDR3 nucleotide sequence: TGTGCCAGCAGCTTAGGGGGGGGCCCCGGCACTGAAGCTTTCTTT.

In its sample, this clonotype was seen a few times. The CDR3 bases are TGTGCCAGCAGCTGGGGACTAGCGGGGTCCTCGGAGACCCAGTACTTC. Translating gives CASSWGLAGSSETQYF. The chain recombines TRBV7-2 with TRBJ2-5; 13 bases agree with TRBD2. Germline CDR1 and CDR2: SGHTA and FQGNSA. The CDR3 is made up of 16 amino acids. V lost 4 bases to trimming and J lost 5 bases; unmatched junction nucleotides: 7. The whole variable domain, filled in from reference TRBV7-2 and TRBJ2-5, reads GAGVSQSPSNKVTEKGKDVELRCDPISGHTALYWYRQSLGQGLEFLIYFQGNSAPDKSGLPSDRFSAERTGGSVSTLTIQRTQQEDSAVYLCASSWGLAGSSETQYFGPGTRLLVL.

V usage is TRBV29-1 and J usage is TRBJ1-1, with D possibly matching TRBD1 (6 bases). This CDR3 has 13 amino acids. In germline, CDR1 is SQVTM, CDR2 ANQGSEA. V lost 2 bases and J 1 base, leaving 8 bases between the germline ends. CDR3 protein: CSVERGRNTEAFF. The CDR3 nucleotides read TGCAGCGTTGAACGGGGGCGGAACACTGAAGCTTTCTTT.

The genes are TRBV5-1 and TRBJ1-3, with unresolved D. This CDR3 has 17 residues. From germline, CDR1 is SGHRS and CDR2 YFSETQ. V was cut by 4 bases and J by 0 bases, with 17 bases left in between. This chain's CDR3 is CASSLDEAPSSGNTIYF. The CDR3 DNA reads TGCGCCAGCAGCCTAGATGAAGCCCCGAGCTCTGGAAACACCATATATTTT.

The chain recombines TRBV5-1 with TRBJ2-7; 7 bases agree with TRBD1. Looked up from germline, CDR1 is SGHRS and CDR2 is YFSETQ. The V segment lost 3 bases and the J segment 4 bases; nucleotides outside the gene matches: 16. The CDR3 extends over 17 amino acids. The CDR3 reads CASSSHVPDRVRYEQYV. The CDR3 nucleotides read TGCGCCAGCAGCTCCCACGTCCCAGACAGGGTGAGGTACGAGCAGTACGTC.

This clonotype has more than one count but fewer than ten. V gene TRBV6-5 combines with J gene TRBJ1-5; possibly TRBD1 for D (5 bases). The CDR3 loop spans 14 amino acids. In germline, CDR1 is MNHEY, CDR2 SVGAGI. V lost 6 bases and J lost 5, with 14 bases in between. The CDR3, as DNA: TGTGCCAGCAGCCTGACAGTAACCTATCAGCCCCAGCATTTT. As protein: CASSLTVTYQPQHF.

This chain joins TRBV5-5 and TRBJ1-6; D ambiguous. V was pared by 3 bases and J by 8 bases, with 12 bases between. The germline V gene has CDR1 SGHKS and CDR2 YYEKEE (reference sequence). This CDR3 contains 14 residues. CDR3 protein: CASSSPEAYSPLHF. The DNA for the CDR3 is TGTGCCAGCAGCTCGCCGGAAGCTTATTCACCCCTCCACTTT.

This clonotype appeared many times. The chain joins TRBV6-6 to TRBJ2-7; D not certain. CDR3 length equals 15 residues. V lost 0 bases, J lost 2 bases, and 11 bases lay in between. Per the germline V gene, CDR1 is MNHNY and CDR2 is SVGAGI (reference sequence). The CDR3 region is CASSYSTGRTYEQYV. The CDR3 DNA follows: TGTGCCAGCAGTTACTCGACCGGGCGAACCTACGAGCAGTACGTC.

This chain connects TRBV20-1 to TRBJ1-1, with no clear D. Deletions cut 0 bases from V and 1 base from J, with 15 bases between. The CDR3 sequence is 16 residues long. CDR1 DFQATT and CDR2 SNEGSKA come from the germline V gene (reference sequence). The CDR3 is CSARDPMAAGNTEAFF. CDR3 coding DNA: TGCAGTGCTAGAGATCCAATGGCAGCGGGGAACACTGAAGCTTTCTTT.